The rows below give T cell receptor beta chains drawn from one sample of a study of CD8+ T cells in alopecia areata. Clones were read by immunoSEQ multiplex PCR, and TCRdb kept only the in-frame ones, dropping some. The sample lists more than 150,000 clones, 40% to 55% occurring once. The sample was CD8+ T cells sorted from blood, taken around week 54, from a patient treated with tofacitinib. The receptors originated from a human donor with alopecia areata. Each CDR3 is given without its conserved first and last residue. The D gene is left open where the match is weak.

cdr3_aa v_call d_call j_call
ASSYEDRDNEQF TRBV6-5 TRBD1 TRBJ2-1
ASSPSGSGANVLT TRBV5-6 NA TRBJ2-6
ASSPAPRTDNSPLH TRBV4-1 NA TRBJ1-6
ASSQSGWFEQY TRBV23-1 NA TRBJ2-7
ASSQVGGGSPLH TRBV4-3 TRBD1 TRBJ1-6
ASRSSSGTDTQY TRBV13 NA TRBJ2-3
ASSELGQGFSPLH TRBV25-1 NA TRBJ1-6
ASSFLQRGRGHTQY TRBV7-2 TRBD2 TRBJ2-3
ASSSPGNTEAF TRBV5-4 NA TRBJ1-1
ASSRGTGGAWDYEQY TRBV5-4 TRBD1 TRBJ2-7
ASTDRDSTDTQY TRBV27 TRBD1 TRBJ2-3
ASRRSSGANVLT TRBV6-4 NA TRBJ2-6
ASSQSLGTPYNSPLH TRBV23-1 NA TRBJ1-6
ASSLDSGRGETQY TRBV7-2 NA TRBJ2-5
ASSQDSTPIYEQY TRBV4-2 NA TRBJ2-7
ASSIQGGYGIQY TRBV9 NA TRBJ2-4
ASSYLDRNTEAF TRBV6-5 NA TRBJ1-1
ASSRGGNTEAF TRBV5-1 NA TRBJ1-1
ATSAQRGGSQPQH TRBV15 NA TRBJ1-5
ASSPHLATTGELF TRBV7-9 NA TRBJ2-2
ASSESGPPLY TRBV10-2 NA TRBJ2-5
ASSSRTSGGGDQY TRBV7-8 TRBD2 TRBJ2-5
ASYDRFGPQH TRBV6-5 NA TRBJ1-5
AWSVLTGNSPLH TRBV30 TRBD1 TRBJ1-6
ASSTLAGSNQPQH TRBV6-5 NA TRBJ1-5
ASSQDRGGYNEQF TRBV4-3 NA TRBJ2-1
SAVNLEGDEQY TRBV29-1 NA TRBJ2-7
ASSQGKWGTEAF TRBV4-1 NA TRBJ1-1
SAPRTDEAF TRBV20-1 NA TRBJ1-1
ASSSLGAENTEAF TRBV19 NA TRBJ1-1
ASSLGFGASSSYNEQF TRBV6-4 NA TRBJ2-1
ASSPGGEDYGYT TRBV5-1 NA TRBJ1-2
ASSLGVNTEAF TRBV13 NA TRBJ1-1
ASSGWASGVTQY TRBV6-5 TRBD2 TRBJ2-5
ASSASGGPDTQY TRBV6-4 TRBD2 TRBJ2-3
ASSLVNEAAGTQY TRBV7-9 NA TRBJ2-5
AWRYSPGAYEQY TRBV30 NA TRBJ2-7
ASSDRDRGYEQY TRBV7-9 TRBD1 TRBJ2-7
ASSQVYWGKDGYT TRBV4-3 NA TRBJ1-2
ASSTGTELKTLH TRBV5-1 TRBD1 TRBJ1-6
ASSQEGETQY TRBV4-2 NA TRBJ2-5
ASSLRGAGSGANVLT TRBV7-9 NA TRBJ2-6
ASTLSTDTQY TRBV5-1 NA TRBJ2-3
SVWWDNEQF TRBV29-1 NA TRBJ2-1
ASMGGPTYGYT TRBV25-1 NA TRBJ1-2
ASSARGYGVDTQY TRBV7-6 NA TRBJ2-3
ASSVGSSHADTQY TRBV9 NA TRBJ2-3
ASSLDRGRSDTQY TRBV6-5 TRBD1 TRBJ2-3